This T cell receptor (beta chain) came from a study of blood T cells in healthy people across ages. Trimming took off 1 base at V and 8 bases at J, with 11 bases between the two ends. The CDR3 extends over 14 amino acids. The germline V gene encodes CDR1 MGHRA and CDR2 YSYEKL. A second about 7 to 12 cycle PCR used barcoded and J-beta primers. Each cDNA molecule carried a tag from a template-switch adaptor that contained 12 random nucleotides. TCRdb recomputed calls from the 5' RACE reads with MiXCR, one row per CDR3 protein. The repertoire holds more than 1.4 million distinct CDR3 sequences, with 42% as singletons. This clonotype occurred a few times.

The genes are TRBV4-1 and TRBJ1-4; D is unclear. The sample taken for sequencing was blood. This receptor was taken from a woman aged 18-30 years in good health. The chain's CDR3 is CASSQGGSNEKLFF. The CDR3 region has the DNA TGCGCCAGCAGCCAAGGAGGGTCGAACGAAAAACTGTTTTTT.